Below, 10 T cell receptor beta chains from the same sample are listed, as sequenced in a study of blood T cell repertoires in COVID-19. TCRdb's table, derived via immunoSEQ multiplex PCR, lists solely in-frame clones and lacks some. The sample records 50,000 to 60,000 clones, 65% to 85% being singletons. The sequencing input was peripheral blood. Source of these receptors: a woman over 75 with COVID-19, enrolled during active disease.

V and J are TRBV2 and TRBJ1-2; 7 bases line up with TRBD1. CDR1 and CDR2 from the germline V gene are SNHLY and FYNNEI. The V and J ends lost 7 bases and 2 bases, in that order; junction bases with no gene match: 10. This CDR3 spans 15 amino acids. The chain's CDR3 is CASMSSRGRNYGYTF. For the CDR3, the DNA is TGTGCCAGCATGAGTTCCAGGGGGAGGAACTATGGCTACACCTTC.

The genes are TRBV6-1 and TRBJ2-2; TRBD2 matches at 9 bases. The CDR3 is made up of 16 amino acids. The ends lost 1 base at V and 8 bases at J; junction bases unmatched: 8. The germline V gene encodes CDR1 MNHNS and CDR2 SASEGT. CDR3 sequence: CASSEGLAGIWGELFF. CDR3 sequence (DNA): TGTGCCAGCAGTGAAGGTCTAGCGGGAATTTGGGGGGAGCTGTTTTTT.

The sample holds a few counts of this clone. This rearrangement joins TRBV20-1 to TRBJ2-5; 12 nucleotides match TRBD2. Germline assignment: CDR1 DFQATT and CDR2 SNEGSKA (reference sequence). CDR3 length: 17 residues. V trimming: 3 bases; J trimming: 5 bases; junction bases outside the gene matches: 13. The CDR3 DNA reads TGCAGTGCTAGTCGACTAGCGGGAGTTGGGTTGGGGGAGACCCAGTACTTC. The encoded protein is CSASRLAGVGLGETQYF.

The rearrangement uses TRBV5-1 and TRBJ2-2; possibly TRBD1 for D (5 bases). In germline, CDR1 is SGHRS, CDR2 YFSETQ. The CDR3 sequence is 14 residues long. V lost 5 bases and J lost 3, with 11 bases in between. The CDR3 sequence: CASRSTDHTGELFF. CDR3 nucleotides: TGCGCCAGCAGATCGACAGACCACACCGGGGAGCTGTTTTTT.

The CDR3 loop is CASSINSPSVSTDTQYF. The DNA for the CDR3 is TGCGCCAGCAGCATTAATTCTCCTAGCGTTAGCACAGATACGCAGTATTTT. The rearrangement joins TRBV4-1 to TRBJ2-3, with D maybe TRBD2 (6 bases). Trimming pared 5 bases from V and 0 bases from J, leaving 18 bases between. The CDR3 is made up of 17 amino acids. The V gene's germline CDR1 is MGHRA and CDR2 YSYEKL.

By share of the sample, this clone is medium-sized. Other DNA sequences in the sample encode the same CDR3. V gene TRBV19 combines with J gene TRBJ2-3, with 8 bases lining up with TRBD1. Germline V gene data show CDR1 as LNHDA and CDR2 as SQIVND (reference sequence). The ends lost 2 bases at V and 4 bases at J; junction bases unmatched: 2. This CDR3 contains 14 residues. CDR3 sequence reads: CASSIRQGSDTQYF. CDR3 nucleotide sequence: TGTGCCAGTAGTATAAGACAGGGGTCAGATACGCAGTATTTT.

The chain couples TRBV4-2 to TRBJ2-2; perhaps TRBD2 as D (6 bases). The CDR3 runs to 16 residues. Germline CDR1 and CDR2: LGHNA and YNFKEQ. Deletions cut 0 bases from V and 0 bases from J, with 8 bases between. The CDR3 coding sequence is TGTGCCAGCAGCCAAGATGGGGGGTCGAACACCGGGGAGCTGTTTTTT. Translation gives CASSQDGGSNTGELFF.

The chain's CDR3 is CASSNNRATNEKLFF. The CDR3, as DNA: TGTGCCAGCAGTAATAACAGAGCAACTAATGAAAAACTGTTTTTT. This rearrangement joins TRBV6-5 to TRBJ1-4; D is uncertain. V was shortened by 5 bases and J by 0 bases, with 10 bases between the two germline ends. This CDR3 is built from 15 residues. CDR1 is MNHEY, CDR2 SVGAGI, per germline.

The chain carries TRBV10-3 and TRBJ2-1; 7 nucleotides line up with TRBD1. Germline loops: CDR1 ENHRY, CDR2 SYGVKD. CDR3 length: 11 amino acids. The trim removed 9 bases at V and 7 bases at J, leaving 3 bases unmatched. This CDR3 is CAIGQANEQFF. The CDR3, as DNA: TGTGCCATAGGACAGGCGAATGAGCAGTTCTTC.

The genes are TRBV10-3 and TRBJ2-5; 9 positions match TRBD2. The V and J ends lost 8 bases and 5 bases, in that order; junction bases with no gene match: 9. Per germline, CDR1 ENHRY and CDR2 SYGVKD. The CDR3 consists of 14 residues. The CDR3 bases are TGTGCCATCGCGGCGGGAGGGCCCAGGGAGACCCAGTACTTC. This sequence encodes CAIAAGGPRETQYF.